The source of this T cell receptor (beta chain) is a study of blood T cell repertoires in COVID-19. As processed by the authors: Reference gene primer amplification in the assay estimated nucleated cell counts. Only in-frame clones appear in the TCRdb table, and some are missing; sequencing was by immunoSEQ multiplex PCR. The V and J calls and clone size were taken over from that table, and D and trimming were inferred from the DNA. The sample lists more than 140,000 clones, 80% to 90% occurring once. V dropped 1 base and J dropped 10; count of bases not matched to a gene: 13. CDR3 length equals 16 residues. Germline V gene lookup returns CDR1 MGHRA and CDR2 YSYEKL.

The TCR sequence derives from a woman between 50 and 59 years old in a cohort sampled during active or convalescent COVID-19. V gene TRBV4-1 combines with J gene TRBJ1-2; 9 bases line up with TRBD1. The sample comprised peripheral blood. The CDR3 protein is CASSQGPPPGQGDYTF. CDR3 DNA: TGCGCCAGCAGCCAAGGACCCCCCCCGGGACAGGGAGACTACACCTTC.